This is a list of T cell receptor beta chains from one sample in a study of blood T cell repertoires in COVID-19. Some clones are missing from TCRdb's copy, which holds only in-frame ones; the method was immunoSEQ multiplex PCR. The data show some 200,000 clones, 80% to 90% seen once. Material: PBMCs or T cells enriched from blood (not recorded which). These receptor sequences come from a woman aged 18 to 35 in a cohort exposed to, infected with or recovered from COVID-19 (not recorded which). Each CDR3 is given with its conserved first and last residue. Fields, in order: V gene, D gene, J gene, clone size, CDR3 DNA, CDR3 protein. D genes are given only for firm matches. Clone size is given for some rows only: seen once, a few or many times, or a class if the clone is expanded.

V: TRBV7-9
D: TRBD2
J: TRBJ2-3
size: -
DNA: TGTGCCAGCAGCTTACTAGCGGGAGGCACAGATACGCAGTATTTT
CDR3: CASSLLAGGTDTQYF

V: TRBV19
D: -
J: TRBJ1-1
size: -
DNA: TGTGCCAGTAGTAATGGCAGGGCGGGAACTTTCTTT
CDR3: CASSNGRAGTFF

V: TRBV25-1
D: -
J: TRBJ2-3
size: once
DNA: TGTGCCAGCAGTGAATCCGGGACACCAGCTGTGGATACGCAGTATTTT
CDR3: CASSESGTPAVDTQYF

V: TRBV27
D: -
J: TRBJ1-3
size: -
DNA: TGTGCCAGCAGTTACAGGGACCCAGGAGGCGGAAACACCATATATTTT
CDR3: CASSYRDPGGGNTIYF

V: TRBV6-6
D: -
J: TRBJ2-7
size: -
DNA: TGTGCCAGCAGAAGTCCCTCTCAGGGGAACTACGAGCAGTACTTC
CDR3: CASRSPSQGNYEQYF

V: TRBV6-6
D: -
J: TRBJ2-5
size: -
DNA: TGTGCCAGCAGTTGGAGCACCTTAGGCGAGACCCAGTACTTC
CDR3: CASSWSTLGETQYF

V: TRBV6-2/TRBV6-3
D: TRBD2
J: TRBJ2-2
size: once
DNA: TGTGCCAGCAGTACCGGGACTAGCTGGGCCGGGGAGCTGTTTTTT
CDR3: CASSTGTSWAGELFF

V: TRBV19
D: TRBD1
J: TRBJ2-1
size: -
DNA: TGTGCCAGTAGTTCCGGGACAGGATGGTATAATGAGCAGTTCTTC
CDR3: CASSSGTGWYNEQFF

V: TRBV9
D: TRBD1
J: TRBJ2-1
size: -
DNA: TGTGCCAGCAGCACAGGGGGAGGCTCCTACAATGAGCAGTTCTTC
CDR3: CASSTGGGSYNEQFF

V: TRBV28
D: -
J: TRBJ1-5
size: -
DNA: TGTGCCAGCCCTATCTCGGGAAAGGGGACTCCCAATCAGCCCCAGCATTTT
CDR3: CASPISGKGTPNQPQHF

V: TRBV5-1
D: TRBD1
J: TRBJ1-2
size: -
DNA: TGCGCCAGCAGCTTAGGGGGACAGAACTATGGCTACACCTTC
CDR3: CASSLGGQNYGYTF

V: TRBV3-1/TRBV3-2
D: -
J: TRBJ1-2
size: -
DNA: TGTGCCAGCAGCCAGAACGGGGGGTTTGAATATGGCTACACCTTC
CDR3: CASSQNGGFEYGYTF

V: TRBV6-5
D: -
J: TRBJ2-7
size: -
DNA: TGTGCCAGCAGTTACGGCGCAGGGGACTACGAGCAGTACTTC
CDR3: CASSYGAGDYEQYF

V: TRBV10-3
D: TRBD1
J: TRBJ1-1
size: -
DNA: TGTGCCATCAGTGGGGACAGGGTGAGGACTGAAGCTTTCTTT
CDR3: CAISGDRVRTEAFF

V: TRBV28
D: -
J: TRBJ1-1
size: -
DNA: TGTGCCAGCAGTTTGACGTTTAGAGGATCTGAAGCTTTCTTT
CDR3: CASSLTFRGSEAFF

V: TRBV7-2
D: -
J: TRBJ1-3
size: -
DNA: TGTGCCAGCAGCTTAGCTTCCCAGCCACAGGGAACCATATATTTT
CDR3: CASSLASQPQGTIYF

V: TRBV7-9
D: -
J: TRBJ1-3
size: -
DNA: TGTGCCAGCACCCAGGCGGGAGACACCATATATTTT
CDR3: CASTQAGDTIYF

V: TRBV5-1
D: -
J: TRBJ1-2
size: -
DNA: TGCGCCAGCAGCTTTACAGAAAACTATGGCTACACCTTC
CDR3: CASSFTENYGYTF

V: TRBV6-1
D: TRBD2
J: TRBJ2-1
size: -
DNA: TGTGCCAGCAGTGAAGGGACTAGCGGGAGCAATGAGCAGTTCTTC
CDR3: CASSEGTSGSNEQFF

V: TRBV3-1/TRBV3-2
D: -
J: TRBJ1-6
size: -
DNA: TGTGCCAGCAGCCAATTGTCCAGCCTCCACTTT
CDR3: CASSQLSSLHF

V: TRBV6-6
D: TRBD1
J: TRBJ1-4
size: -
DNA: TGTGCCAGCAGTTACTCCTCAACAGGGGGTAATGAAAAACTGTTTTTT
CDR3: CASSYSSTGGNEKLFF

V: TRBV5-4
D: TRBD2
J: TRBJ2-3
size: -
DNA: TGTGCCAGCAGCTACGGGACTAGCCCTAGCACAGATACGCAGTATTTT
CDR3: CASSYGTSPSTDTQYF

V: TRBV3-1/TRBV3-2
D: -
J: TRBJ1-4
size: -
DNA: TGTGCCAGCAGCTCCGGGGGGGGCGAAGAAAAACTGTTTTTT
CDR3: CASSSGGGEEKLFF

V: TRBV19
D: -
J: TRBJ1-6
size: -
DNA: TGTGCCAGTAGTATATCCAGGCCCCCGTCACCCCTCCACTTT
CDR3: CASSISRPPSPLHF

V: TRBV7-3
D: -
J: TRBJ2-5
size: -
DNA: TGTGCCAGCAGCCTCACGAGGGAGGAGACCCAGTACTTC
CDR3: CASSLTREETQYF

V: TRBV9
D: -
J: TRBJ2-1
size: -
DNA: TGTGCCAGCAGCGTAGGGAGCAATGAGCAGTTCTTC
CDR3: CASSVGSNEQFF

V: TRBV5-1
D: TRBD1
J: TRBJ1-1
size: -
DNA: TGCGCCAGCAGCGCCGGGACAGCGAACACTGAAGCTTTCTTT
CDR3: CASSAGTANTEAFF

V: TRBV5-1
D: TRBD1
J: TRBJ1-6
size: -
DNA: TGCGCCAGCAGCTTGACCGGGACAGGTAACAGCTATAATTCACCCCTCCACTTT
CDR3: CASSLTGTGNSYNSPLHF

V: TRBV7-7
D: TRBD2
J: TRBJ2-1
size: once
DNA: TGTGCCAGCAGCCCTATCCCTAGCGGGGGAGGGAATGAGCAGTTCTTC
CDR3: CASSPIPSGGGNEQFF

V: TRBV5-1
D: TRBD1
J: TRBJ2-7
size: -
DNA: TGCGCCAGCAGCATGCGGACAGGAAACTCCTACGAGCAGTACTTC
CDR3: CASSMRTGNSYEQYF

V: TRBV30
D: -
J: TRBJ1-6
size: -
DNA: TGTGCCTGGAGTTTGACGGCCGGGGATTCACCCCTCCACTTT
CDR3: CAWSLTAGDSPLHF

V: TRBV3-1/TRBV3-2
D: -
J: TRBJ1-2
size: few
DNA: TGTGCCAGCAGCCCGACGCTAGACGGGGATGGTGGCTACACCTTC
CDR3: CASSPTLDGDGGYTF

V: TRBV12-3/TRBV12-4
D: TRBD1
J: TRBJ1-5
size: few
DNA: TGTGCCAGCGGACAGGGAAACAATCAGCCCCAGCATTTT
CDR3: CASGQGNNQPQHF

V: TRBV28
D: -
J: TRBJ1-6
size: -
DNA: TGTGCCAGCAGTTTCAGACACCCCAATTCACCCCTCCACTTT
CDR3: CASSFRHPNSPLHF

V: TRBV10-3
D: TRBD1
J: TRBJ2-2
size: -
DNA: TGTGCCGCGAGACAGGGGATGGGGATCACCGGGGAGCTGTTTTTT
CDR3: CAARQGMGITGELFF

V: TRBV18
D: -
J: TRBJ1-5
size: -
DNA: TGTGCCAGCTCATCGGGACCCCCAGGGAGGGGCAATCAGCCCCAGCATTTT
CDR3: CASSSGPPGRGNQPQHF

V: TRBV5-5
D: -
J: TRBJ1-3
size: -
DNA: TGTGCCAGCAGCTTGGACATTACCTTATCTGGAAACACCATATATTTT
CDR3: CASSLDITLSGNTIYF

V: TRBV7-3
D: -
J: TRBJ2-2
size: -
DNA: TGTGCCAGCAGCTTAACTGGAGAGGACACCGGGGAGCTGTTTTTT
CDR3: CASSLTGEDTGELFF

V: TRBV27
D: TRBD2
J: TRBJ2-1
size: -
DNA: TGTGCCAGCAGTTTACCACTAGCGGGTCCCAATGAGCAGTTCTTC
CDR3: CASSLPLAGPNEQFF

V: TRBV11-3
D: TRBD1
J: TRBJ1-1
size: -
DNA: TGTGCCAGCAGTTATCCGACAGGGATGAGCACTGAAGCTTTCTTT
CDR3: CASSYPTGMSTEAFF

V: TRBV10-1
D: -
J: TRBJ1-3
size: once
DNA: TGCGCCAGCGGGCCAGCTATCTCTGGAAACACCATATATTTT
CDR3: CASGPAISGNTIYF

V: TRBV7-9
D: TRBD1
J: TRBJ1-3
size: -
DNA: TGTGCCAGCAGTACAGGGGCCGGAAACACCATATATTTT
CDR3: CASSTGAGNTIYF

V: TRBV10-1
D: TRBD1
J: TRBJ2-5
size: -
DNA: TGCGCCAGCAGTGGGCGAGGGACAGGGTCACAAGAGACCCAGTACTTC
CDR3: CASSGRGTGSQETQYF

V: TRBV3-1/TRBV3-2
D: -
J: TRBJ2-1
size: -
DNA: TGTGCCAGCAGCCCTAGGAGGCAGGCTGAGCAGTTCTTC
CDR3: CASSPRRQAEQFF

V: TRBV27
D: TRBD1
J: TRBJ1-5
size: -
DNA: TGTGCCAGTAAAACAGGGGGCTGGGATCAGCCCCAGCATTTT
CDR3: CASKTGGWDQPQHF

V: TRBV4-1
D: TRBD1
J: TRBJ1-1
size: -
DNA: TGCGCCAGCAGCCAAGTCCGGGACAGGAGGTCAGAAGCTTTCTTT
CDR3: CASSQVRDRRSEAFF

V: TRBV14
D: TRBD1
J: TRBJ1-1
size: -
DNA: TGTGCCAGCAGCCCGAGACAGGGATTAACTGAAGCTTTCTTT
CDR3: CASSPRQGLTEAFF

V: TRBV14
D: TRBD1
J: TRBJ1-4
size: -
DNA: TGTGCCAGCAGCCCGTCTGGGACAGTAGTAAAACTGTTTTTT
CDR3: CASSPSGTVVKLFF

V: TRBV27
D: -
J: TRBJ2-2
size: -
DNA: TGTGCCAGCAGTCCCCCGGGGGGCGCGAACACCGGGGAGCTGTTTTTT
CDR3: CASSPPGGANTGELFF

V: TRBV18
D: TRBD1
J: TRBJ2-5
size: -
DNA: TGTGCCAGCTCACCATACAGGGGACAAGAGACCCAGTACTTC
CDR3: CASSPYRGQETQYF

V: TRBV7-9
D: TRBD1
J: TRBJ1-1
size: -
DNA: TGTGCCAGCAGACCGAACAGGGGAGAGTTGAACACTGAAGCTTTCTTT
CDR3: CASRPNRGELNTEAFF

V: TRBV7-9
D: -
J: TRBJ2-1
size: -
DNA: TGTGCCAGCAGCTTAGTTCTTGGACAGAACAATGAGCAGTTCTTC
CDR3: CASSLVLGQNNEQFF

V: TRBV6-5
D: TRBD2
J: TRBJ2-3
size: once
DNA: TGTGCCAGCAGTCCGACTAGCGGGGGATCAGATACGCAGTATTTT
CDR3: CASSPTSGGSDTQYF

V: TRBV2
D: -
J: TRBJ1-4
size: -
DNA: TGTGCCAGCACCGAGAGGCGAAATGAAAAACTGTTTTTT
CDR3: CASTERRNEKLFF